Below, 27 T cell receptor beta chains from the same sample are listed, as sequenced in a study of shared clonotypes between healthy human individuals. Generated by immunoSEQ multiplex PCR, the TCRdb table keeps only in-frame clones and is missing some. The table shows over 2,000,000 clones, with just over 90% occurring only once. Naive CD8 cells lacked CD45RO, underwent positive selection for CCR7 and left out terminally differentiated effector memory CD45RA+ cells. Sequenced material: naive CD8+ T cells from PBMCs. The receptors come from a man between 18 and 35 years old in good health. Some clones in this sample may be carry-over from other donors' samples.

The gene calls are TRBV19 and TRBJ2-2, with D unresolved. The CDR3 has 14 residues. Germline V gives CDR1 LNHDA, CDR2 SQIVND (reference sequence). Trimming cost V 4 bases and J 2 bases, with 8 bases left between them. The CDR3 region has the DNA TGTGCCAGTAGTACCCGGTCTAACACCGGGGAGCTGTTTTTT. Translated: CASSTRSNTGELFF.

As regards this clone: The same CDR3 arises from other DNA sequences in this sample as well. The J gene is TRBJ1-2, the V gene TRBV10-1; D ambiguous. V was clipped by 2 bases and J by 1 base, with 5 bases between them. The CDR3 has 13 residues. Germline CDR1 and CDR2: WNHNN and SYGVQD (reference sequence). The CDR3 nucleotides are TGCGCCAGCAGTGAGGCCAGTAACTATGGCTACACCTTC. Its translation: CASSEASNYGYTF.

The chain links TRBV15 to TRBJ2-7; 12 nucleotides agree with TRBD2. Germline V gene lookup returns CDR1 LNHNV and CDR2 YYDKDF (reference sequence). This CDR3 region has 14 residues. V dropped 5 bases and J dropped 7; count of bases not matched to a gene: 6. In nucleotides, the CDR3 is TGTGCCACCAGCCCCGGACTAGCGGGGATAGAGCAGTACTTC. As protein: CATSPGLAGIEQYF.

With regard to this clone: The same CDR3 arises from other DNA sequences in this sample as well. The chain employs TRBV9 and TRBJ2-3; D not certain. The CDR3 spans 14 residues. Germline V gene sequence: CDR1 SGDLS, CDR2 YYNGEE. The V and J ends lost 0 bases and 2 bases respectively, with 7 bases between them. The DNA of the CDR3 is TGTGCCAGCAGCGTAGACGGCTCCACAGATACGCAGTATTTT. Its translation: CASSVDGSTDTQYF.

This chain connects TRBV6-4 to TRBJ2-7; D is unclear. Trimming removed 7 bases at V and 2 bases at J, with 18 bases between. The germline V gene has CDR1 MRHNA and CDR2 SNTAGT. This CDR3 contains 15 residues. The CDR3 DNA reads TGTGCCAGCATCGGTCCAACAGCAACTACCTACGAGCAGTACTTC. Protein sequence: CASIGPTATTYEQYF.

This clone was observed once. Within the sample, other DNA sequences also encode this same CDR3. The chain combines TRBV11-2 with TRBJ2-7; D uncertain. With 3 bases removed from V and 3 bases from J, the gap between germline ends came to 9 bases. The CDR3 totals 13 residues. CDR1 is SGHAT and CDR2 is FQNNGV in the germline V gene. DNA of the CDR3: TGTGCCAGCAGCTTCAGTACGGGCTACGAGCAGTACTTC. This codes for CASSFSTGYEQYF.

The V and J genes are TRBV6-1 and TRBJ2-7; tentatively, D is TRBD1 (6 bases). V lost 4 bases to trimming and J lost 3 bases, with 19 bases between them. The CDR3 extends over 16 amino acids. The germline V gene has CDR1 MNHNS and CDR2 SASEGT. Written as DNA, the CDR3 is TGTGCCAGCAGTGCCGACTACAGGGAGCGGAACTACGAGCAGTACTTC. Its translation: CASSADYRERNYEQYF.

This rearrangement joins TRBV27 to TRBJ1-1; 9 nucleotides align to TRBD1. Per germline, CDR1 MNHEY and CDR2 SMNVEV (reference sequence). Losses at the gene ends were 5 bases for V and 4 bases for J; bases not matched to a gene: 5. The CDR3 has 14 amino acids. In nucleotides, the CDR3 is TGTGCCAGCAGTGTACAGGGGGCCGGCACTGAAGCTTTCTTT. As protein: CASSVQGAGTEAFF.

The genes are TRBV7-3 and TRBJ2-3; 7 bases map to TRBD2. This CDR3 has 17 amino acids. CDR1 is SGHTA and CDR2 is FQGTGA in the germline V gene. Germline trimming cut 3 bases from V and 1 base from J; bases unmatched to any gene: 10. CDR3 loop: CASSFYLGGTGTDTQYF. CDR3 DNA sequence: TGTGCCAGCAGCTTTTATCTGGGAGGGACCGGCACAGATACGCAGTATTTT.

The genes are TRBV7-6 and TRBJ2-1; tentatively, D is TRBD2 (6 bases). Germline CDR1 reads SGHVS; CDR2 reads FNYEAQ. V lost 5 bases to trimming and J lost 8 bases, with 25 bases between them. CDR3 length equals 17 residues. The CDR3 DNA reads TGTGCCAGCAGCCCCATCATTGCGAGGGAGGAGGTGGATGAGCAGTTCTTC. It translates to CASSPIIAREEVDEQFF.

This chain uses TRBV7-9 with TRBJ1-2, with a tentative D call TRBD1 (6 bases). Trimming removed 11 bases from V and 5 bases from J, with 12 bases in between. The CDR3 has 11 residues. From germline, CDR1 is SEHNR and CDR2 FQNEAQ (reference sequence). The CDR3 DNA reads TGTGCCGGCAACAGGGAGTATGGCTACACCTTC. This sequence encodes CAGNREYGYTF.

V usage is TRBV7-8 and J usage is TRBJ2-1; D remains unclear. The V end lost 1 base, the J end lost 8 bases, and 12 bases lay between the germline ends. The CDR3 length is 14 residues. Germline V gene data show CDR1 as SGHVS and CDR2 as FQNEAQ. In DNA, the CDR3 is TGTGCCAGCAGCTTAGTTCTCGCCGGCGATGAGCAGTTCTTC. Amino acid sequence: CASSLVLAGDEQFF.

The chain employs TRBV4-1 and TRBJ1-2, with TRBD1 as a possible D gene (6 bases). Germline V gives CDR1 MGHRA, CDR2 YSYEKL. Trimming took off 4 bases at V and 4 bases at J, with 13 bases between the two ends. The CDR3 extends over 14 amino acids. The DNA of the CDR3 is TGCGCCAGCAGCCCACTACAGGGATCCTATGGCTACACCTTC. Translation: CASSPLQGSYGYTF.

Here the CDR3 DNA reads TGTGCCAGCAGTCCCACAGGGTTTTGGCAGTTCTTC. As protein: CASSPTGFWQFF. The chain is built from TRBV27 and TRBJ2-1; perhaps TRBD1 as D (6 bases). CDR3 length: 12 amino acids. With 5 bases removed from V and 12 bases from J, the gap between germline ends came to 14 bases. From germline, CDR1 is MNHEY and CDR2 SMNVEV (reference sequence).

This clone came up once. J is TRBJ1-3 and V is TRBV7-6; TRBD1 matches at 7 bases. V lost 5 bases, J lost 0 bases, and 13 bases stayed unmatched. The CDR3 has 18 residues. The germline V gene has CDR1 SGHVS and CDR2 FNYEAQ. The CDR3 loop reads CASSQNPLGTVSGNTIYF. DNA for the CDR3: TGTGCCAGCAGCCAAAACCCGCTTGGGACAGTCTCTGGAAACACCATATATTTT.

The CDR3 DNA reads TGTGCCAGCAGTTACACGGACAGGGGGCAATACAATGAGCAGTTCTTC. This sequence encodes CASSYTDRGQYNEQFF. The J gene is TRBJ2-1, the V gene TRBV6-5; 11 bases agree with TRBD1. Unmatched junction bases numbered 4, after V lost 2 bases and J lost 4 bases. The germline CDR1 and CDR2 sequences are MNHEY and SVGAGI. This CDR3 has 16 residues.

The chain carries TRBV7-9 and TRBJ1-2; 8 nucleotides line up with TRBD1. CDR3 length: 15 residues. Germline V lookup: CDR1 SEHNR, CDR2 FQNEAQ (reference sequence). The trim removed 4 bases at V and 4 bases at J, leaving 8 bases unmatched. The CDR3 loop is CASSSPQGAGYGYTF. The CDR3, as DNA: TGTGCCAGCAGCTCCCCGCAGGGGGCCGGCTATGGCTACACCTTC.

V is TRBV27 and J is TRBJ1-1, with D possibly TRBD1 on 5 matching bases. V lost 9 bases and J 4 bases, leaving 12 bases between the germline ends. Germline CDR1 MNHEY, CDR2 SMNVEV (reference sequence). This CDR3 contains 12 residues. CDR3 residues: CASGQGVTEAFF. Here the CDR3 DNA reads TGTGCCAGTGGGCAGGGAGTCACTGAAGCTTTCTTT.

This chain uses TRBV4-3 with TRBJ2-3, with a weak D call TRBD2 (5 bases). V dropped 0 bases and J dropped 2 bases, with 12 bases sitting between them. This CDR3 has 16 residues. Germline V gene lookup returns CDR1 LGHNA and CDR2 YSLEER. CDR3 sequence: CASSQEEATFTDTQYF. Here the CDR3 DNA reads TGCGCCAGCAGCCAAGAGGAGGCCACCTTCACAGATACGCAGTATTTT.

The genes are TRBV7-2 and TRBJ2-7, with unresolved D. The CDR3 runs 17 residues. Germline CDR1 SGHTA, CDR2 FQGNSA. The ends were cut back, 2 bases at V and 2 bases at J, with 19 bases in the middle. DNA for the CDR3: TGTGCCAGCAGCTTAATAATAGCCCAACCAAATCCCTACGAGCAGTACTTC. Protein product: CASSLIIAQPNPYEQYF.

The genes are TRBV7-9 and TRBJ2-1, with a weak D call TRBD2 (5 bases). Germline V gives CDR1 SEHNR, CDR2 FQNEAQ (reference sequence). The V end lost 1 base, the J end lost 9 bases, and 13 bases lay between the germline ends. The CDR3 contains 14 residues. In nucleotides, the CDR3 is TGTGCCAGCAGCTTAGTGGACTCTTCACCTGAGCAGTTCTTC. It is translated as CASSLVDSSPEQFF.

This chain uses TRBV6-5 with TRBJ2-3; the D gene is possibly TRBD1 (5 bases). V lost 7 bases, J lost 2 bases, and 10 bases lay in between. Germline V gives CDR1 MNHEY, CDR2 SVGAGI. The CDR3 is 13 residues long. Here the CDR3 DNA reads TGTGCCAGCATGTTCAGGGCCACAGATACGCAGTATTTT. Amino acid sequence: CASMFRATDTQYF.

This CDR3 is CASSPLGTGGTTEAFF. As DNA, the CDR3 is TGTGCCAGCAGTCCCTTAGGGACAGGGGGGACCACTGAAGCTTTCTTT. The gene calls are TRBV27 and TRBJ1-1; 11 bases agree with TRBD1. Germline lookup yields CDR1 MNHEY and CDR2 SMNVEV (reference sequence). Trimming took 5 bases from V and 4 from J; bases not matched to a gene: 9. The CDR3 runs 16 residues.

The chain recombines TRBV4-3 with TRBJ2-7, with D maybe TRBD1 (5 bases). Trimming pared 0 bases from V and 3 bases from J, leaving 18 bases between. The germline V gene encodes CDR1 LGHNA and CDR2 YSLEER. This CDR3 has 17 amino acids. The chain's CDR3 is CASSQDRETGLGYEQYF. The CDR3, as DNA: TGCGCCAGCAGCCAAGACAGGGAAACCGGGCTAGGCTACGAGCAGTACTTC.

This clone showed up just once. The rearrangement joins TRBV19 to TRBJ2-1; D not certain. Germline values: CDR1 LNHDA, CDR2 SQIVND (reference sequence). V lost 4 bases and J lost 0, with 10 bases in between. The CDR3 is 15 residues long. The CDR3 DNA reads as TGTGCCAGTAGTAGGCCGGGCAGCTCCTACAATGAGCAGTTCTTC. Encoded protein: CASSRPGSSYNEQFF.

The V and J genes are TRBV6-1 and TRBJ2-7; 9 bases map to TRBD2. This CDR3 contains 14 residues. Per germline, CDR1 MNHNS and CDR2 SASEGT. Trimming removed 4 bases from V and 2 bases from J; junction bases left unmatched: 3. As DNA, the CDR3 is TGTGCCAGCAGTGCAGCGGGAGGTCCCTACGAGCAGTACTTC. Protein: CASSAAGGPYEQYF.

V is TRBV7-9 and J is TRBJ1-1, with D possibly matching TRBD1 (6 bases). The CDR3 runs 15 residues. Between the trimmed V and J ends, which lost 1 base and 1 base, there was a span of 10 bases. Germline V lookup: CDR1 SEHNR, CDR2 FQNEAQ (reference sequence). The CDR3 reads CASSLGPGANTEAFF. The DNA for the CDR3 is TGTGCCAGCAGCTTAGGGCCAGGGGCGAACACTGAAGCTTTCTTT.